These 6 T cell receptor beta chains came from one sample sequenced in a study of CD8 T cells in ankylosing spondylitis. The study, taken as a whole, reports: For ankylosing spondylitis blood, a TCR beta motif of eight or nine highly homologous variants appeared characteristic.

In TCRdb, the 5' RACE reads were re-called with MiXCR into one record per CDR3 protein. The sample shows a few hundred thousand distinct CDR3 sequences, 20% to 25% of them seen only once. Which antigens these TCRs recognize remains unknown. Input material: blood, either unsorted or a sorted T cell fraction (not recorded which). These receptor sequences come from a male donor with ankylosing spondylitis.

V is TRBV5-1 and J is TRBJ2-2, with TRBD2 matching over 9 bases. The CDR3 is 17 residues long. Germline V gene lookup returns CDR1 SGHRS and CDR2 YFSETQ. Trimming cost V 0 bases and J 6 bases; bases outside gene matches: 9. In nucleotides, the CDR3 is TGCGCCAGCAGCTTGGCTCCGGCGGGAGGGCCCGCCGGGGAGCTGTTTTTT. This gives the protein CASSLAPAGGPAGELFF.

This clonotype was counted once. The gene calls are TRBV20-1 and TRBJ1-4; D uncertain. Germline loops: CDR1 DFQATT, CDR2 SNEGSKA (reference sequence). The germline V and J ends were trimmed by 3 bases and 8 bases, with 10 bases remaining between them. This CDR3 region has 12 residues. The CDR3 is CSASDTGEKLFF. The DNA of the CDR3 is TGCAGTGCTAGCGACACGGGGGAAAAACTGTTTTTT.

The chain employs TRBV5-1 and TRBJ1-3; no firm D call. In germline, CDR1 is SGHRS, CDR2 YFSETQ. The V and J ends lost 4 bases and 1 base respectively, with 6 bases between them. CDR3 size: 13 residues. The CDR3: CASSPLSGNTIYF. In DNA form, the CDR3 reads TGCGCCAGCAGCCCCCTTTCTGGAAACACCATATATTTT.

This chain joins TRBV11-2 and TRBJ1-1; no clear D gene. The length of the CDR3 is 16 residues. Germline V gives CDR1 SGHAT, CDR2 FQNNGV. V was cut by 0 bases and J by 3 bases, with 14 bases left in between. This chain's CDR3 is CASSLDLGRSHTEAFF. The CDR3, as DNA: TGTGCCAGCAGCTTAGATCTGGGCAGAAGTCACACTGAAGCTTTCTTT.

The chain combines TRBV7-9 with TRBJ2-3; no reliable D call. Between the trimmed V and J ends, which lost 11 bases and 4 bases, there was a span of 10 bases. The CDR3 length is 11 residues. Per germline, CDR1 SEHNR and CDR2 FQNEAQ (reference sequence). The CDR3 DNA reads as TGTGCCGGCCAGTCCCCAGATACGCAGTATTTT. Translation: CAGQSPDTQYF.

The chain couples TRBV4-3 to TRBJ2-1; 13 nucleotides agree with TRBD2. Germline V gene sequence: CDR1 LGHNA, CDR2 YSLEER. The CDR3 is made up of 17 amino acids. The trim removed 0 bases at V and 9 bases at J, leaving 8 bases unmatched. This CDR3 reads CASSQDGPGLAGFEQFF. CDR3 bases: TGCGCCAGCAGCCAAGATGGACCGGGACTAGCGGGATTTGAGCAGTTCTTC.